What follows are 19 T cell receptor beta chains derived from one specimen sequenced in a study of Graves' ophthalmopathy and Graves' hyperthyroidism listed by TCRdb under 2018. Sequencing relied on an Illumina HiSeq 2000. For repertoire sequencing, TCR beta CDR3 regions were amplified from RNA transcripts. The first round of RT-PCR was done with HTBI primers and the Qiagen OneStep RT-PCR kit, and was followed by a second round of multiplex PCR, then size selection and purification. TCRdb reprocessed the public reads (quality trimming at Q25 with fastp, clone calling with MiXCR) and kept in-frame beta chains. Each entry is one CDR3 protein sequence, shown with its most common DNA and genes. This sample gives about 370,000 distinct CDR3 sequences in total; about 18% of them show up just once. The ten biggest clones cover 2.4% of the sample. Sequenced material: peripheral blood. The receptors here all came from an adult woman with stable Graves' hyperthyroidism.

This clonotype has a count of ten or more. The chain combines TRBV20-1 with TRBJ1-5; D not certain. The CDR3 is made up of 12 amino acids. Per germline, CDR1 DFQATT and CDR2 SNEGSKA (reference sequence). V lost 5 bases and J lost 5, with 10 bases in between. CDR3: CSAHVSDQPQHF. CDR3 bases: TGCAGTGCTCATGTCTCGGATCAGCCCCAGCATTTT.

J is TRBJ2-5 and V is TRBV29-1; the match to TRBD1 covers 7 bases. The J segment lost 1 base and the V segment lost 7 bases, leaving 6 bases of the junction unmatched. This CDR3 is built from 13 residues. Germline V CDR1 and CDR2: SQVTM, ANQGSEA. The CDR3 DNA sequence: TGCAGCGCAGCGACAGGGCCCCAAGAGACCCAGTACTTC. The encoded protein is CSAATGPQETQYF. Variable domain in full (rest from reference TRBV29-1 and TRBJ2-5): SAVISQKPSRDICQRGTSLTIQCQVDSQVTMMFWYRQQPGQSLTLIATANQGSEATYESGFVIDKFPISRPNLTFSTLTVSNMSPEDSSIYLCSAATGPQETQYFGPGTRLLVL.

There are many counts of this clonotype. The chain has TRBV6-5 and TRBJ1-5; D is possibly TRBD1 (6 bases). The CDR3 sequence is 14 residues long. Germline CDR1 and CDR2: MNHEY and SVGAGI. V lost 2 bases to trimming and J lost 5 bases, with 10 bases between them. CDR3 loop: CASSYGGLDQPQHF. The CDR3 DNA reads as TGTGCCAGCAGTTACGGGGGGCTGGATCAGCCCCAGCATTTT.

Note on this clonotype: This could be a read error, since a much larger clone is one nucleotide away. This sequence joins TRBV12-3 or TRBV12-4 and TRBJ1-1; no definite D call. The CDR3 is 12 residues long. The V and J ends lost 3 bases and 7 bases respectively, with 9 bases between them. CDR3 nucleotides: TGTGCCAGCAGTTTGTTTCTCCATGAAGCTTTCTTT. It is translated as CASSLFLHEAFF.

The chain is built from TRBV7-2 and TRBJ2-5; D is perhaps TRBD2 (6 bases). The CDR3 totals 15 residues. Trimming stripped 3 bases from V and 7 bases from J, with 18 bases between. Germline loops: CDR1 SGHTA, CDR2 FQGNSA. The CDR3 loop reads CASSLSVRGAGTQYF. The CDR3 DNA sequence: TGTGCCAGCAGCTTGTCCGTGCGCGGGGCGGGGACCCAGTACTTC.

This clonotype was counted ten times or more. The chain recombines TRBV6-1 with TRBJ1-3; unclear D gene. This CDR3 has 16 residues. Per the germline V gene, CDR1 is MNHNS and CDR2 is SASEGT. The V end lost 1 base, the J end lost 2 bases, and 12 bases lay between the germline ends. CDR3 protein: CASSEVVGPTGNTIYF. The DNA for the CDR3 is TGTGCCAGCAGTGAAGTGGTAGGCCCCACTGGAAACACCATATATTTT.

In this sample, this clonotype turned up many times. The chain joins TRBV28 to TRBJ2-5; a weak D match, TRBD2 (6 bases). V lost 6 bases, J lost 5 bases, and 13 bases lay in between. Germline V gene lookup returns CDR1 MDHEN and CDR2 SYDVKM. There are 13 residues in the CDR3. CDR3 sequence: CASSRGGVETQYF. The CDR3 region has the DNA TGTGCCAGCAGCCGAGGAGGGGTGGAGACCCAGTACTTC. The full variable domain, in which reference TRBV28 and TRBJ2-5 provide the parts outside the CDR3, is DVKVTQSSRYLVKRTGEKVFLECVQDMDHENMFWYRQDPGLGLRLIYFSYDVKMKEKGDIPEGYSVSREKKERFSLILESASTNQTSMYLCASSRGGVETQYFGPGTRLLVL.

This clonotype occurred many times. The V and J genes are TRBV7-2 and TRBJ1-1; weak D call: TRBD1 (6 bases). Trimming took off 5 bases at V and 0 bases at J, with 13 bases between the two ends. CDR3 length equals 15 residues. Germline lookup yields CDR1 SGHTA and CDR2 FQGNSA. DNA for the CDR3: TGTGCCAGCAGCCCGGGACATTCAGTGAACACTGAAGCTTTCTTT. As protein: CASSPGHSVNTEAFF.

In its sample, this clonotype was seen many times. V usage is TRBV7-8 and J usage is TRBJ2-2; D is unresolved. The germline V and J ends were trimmed by 0 bases and 6 bases, with 5 bases remaining between them. The CDR3 is made up of 13 amino acids. Germline V gene sequence: CDR1 SGHVS, CDR2 FQNEAQ. The CDR3 protein is CASSLAAAGELFF. The CDR3 DNA follows: TGTGCCAGCAGCTTAGCGGCGGCCGGGGAGCTGTTTTTT.

The chain combines TRBV27 with TRBJ2-7; 13 bases agree with TRBD2. After removal of 5 bases from V and 7 bases from J, the junction contained 8 bases not matched to a gene. Germline assignment: CDR1 MNHEY and CDR2 SMNVEV (reference sequence). This CDR3 spans 15 amino acids. The CDR3 DNA follows: TGTGCCAGCAGTCGACGGACTAGCGGGGGTCGGGAGCAGTACTTC. Its protein product is CASSRRTSGGREQYF.

This clonotype occurred once. This sequence joins TRBV2 and TRBJ2-2; D is perhaps TRBD1 (5 bases). Trimming took 3 bases from V and 6 from J, leaving 17 bases between them. From germline, CDR1 is SNHLY and CDR2 FYNNEI. The CDR3 extends over 16 amino acids. The CDR3 protein is CASSDRGAEISGELFF. For the CDR3, the DNA is TGTGCCAGCAGTGATAGGGGCGCGGAGATTTCCGGGGAGCTGTTTTTT.

This clonotype appeared a few times. This sequence joins TRBV28 and TRBJ2-5; 9 bases align to TRBD2. Germline CDR1 reads MDHEN; CDR2 reads SYDVKM. V dropped 4 bases and J dropped 4; count of bases not matched to a gene: 4. The CDR3 is made up of 14 amino acids. The CDR3 spells CASSSTSGRETQYF. CDR3 nucleotide sequence: TGTGCCAGCAGTTCTACTAGCGGGCGAGAGACCCAGTACTTC.

This clonotype came up many times. The chain is built from TRBV28 and TRBJ1-4, with no clear D. CDR1 is MDHEN and CDR2 is SYDVKM in the germline V gene. V lost 6 bases, J lost 3 bases, and 17 bases lay in between. The CDR3 sequence is 16 residues long. The CDR3 loop is CASRTTGGRANEKLFF. The CDR3 nucleotides are TGTGCCAGCAGAACAACCGGCGGTAGGGCTAATGAAAAACTGTTTTTT.

This clonotype was recorded many times. The chain uses TRBV11-2 and TRBJ2-2; 7 bases agree with TRBD1. Trimming at V came to 1 base and at J to 0 bases, leaving 11 bases not matched to a gene. CDR3 size: 19 residues. The germline gives CDR1 SGHAT, CDR2 FQNNGV. CDR3 coding DNA: TGTGCCAGCAGCTTAGTACGGACAGGAGCGAATTCGAACACCGGGGAGCTGTTTTTT. Translating it yields CASSLVRTGANSNTGELFF.

This clonotype was found many times. The chain employs TRBV20-1 and TRBJ1-5; TRBD1 matches 8 bases. The CDR3 runs to 13 residues. CDR1 and CDR2 from the germline V gene are DFQATT and SNEGSKA (reference sequence). V was clipped by 5 bases and J by 5 bases; unmatched bases: 5. CDR3 DNA: TGCAGTGCTGGCAGGGGGCAACATCAGCCCCAGCATTTT. This codes for CSAGRGQHQPQHF.

In this sample, this clonotype turned up many times. The chain joins TRBV7-9 to TRBJ2-7; 8 nucleotides agree with TRBD1. The CDR3 covers 14 residues. Germline trimming cut 3 bases from V and 3 bases from J; bases unmatched to any gene: 4. Germline CDR1 SEHNR, CDR2 FQNEAQ (reference sequence). DNA of the CDR3: TGTGCCAGCAGCTTCGACAGGGGCGGCTACGAGCAGTACTTC. The encoded protein is CASSFDRGGYEQYF.

Ten or more counts support this clonotype. The chain employs TRBV18 and TRBJ1-1; D not certain. The CDR3 spans 12 residues. Deletions cut 6 bases from V and 3 bases from J, with 8 bases between. CDR1 is KGHSH, CDR2 LQKENI, per germline. CDR3 amino acids: CASSPLDTEAFF. CDR3 nucleotides: TGTGCCAGCTCCCCCTTGGACACTGAAGCTTTCTTT.

This clonotype came up many times. The V call is TRBV27, the J call TRBJ2-2; the D gene is possibly TRBD2 (5 bases). Germline V CDR1 and CDR2: MNHEY, SMNVEV (reference sequence). Trimming cost V 2 bases and J 4 bases, with 17 bases left between them. This CDR3 spans 17 amino acids. The CDR3 region is CASSLITGGEGTGELFF. In DNA, the CDR3 is TGTGCCAGCAGTTTAATAACGGGTGGCGAGGGCACCGGGGAGCTGTTTTTT.

This clonotype was found many times. V is TRBV10-3 and J is TRBJ2-7, with D perhaps matching TRBD2 (6 bases). The V end was cut by 6 bases, the J end by 5 bases, with 17 bases between. The germline CDR1 and CDR2 sequences are ENHRY and SYGVKD. The CDR3 is 14 amino acids. The CDR3 is CAISGGGFLNEQYF. As DNA, the CDR3 is TGTGCCATCAGCGGGGGAGGCTTTTTGAACGAGCAGTACTTC.